A single sample gave rise to the 21 T cell receptor beta chains below, sequenced in a study of blood T cell repertoires in COVID-19. Produced via immunoSEQ multiplex PCR; TCRdb's table is partial and in-frame only. The sample comprises 230,000 or so clones, around four fifths of which are singletons, and just under 20% rests with the top ten. Sequences were obtained from peripheral blood. The source is a man aged 30-40 years with active or convalescent COVID-19.

This clone has more than one count but fewer than ten. V is TRBV7-2 and J is TRBJ2-2; weak D call: TRBD1 (7 bases). Trimming took 6 bases from V and 0 from J, leaving 14 bases between them. The CDR3 has 16 amino acids. CDR1 is SGHTA and CDR2 is FQGNSA in the germline V gene. The CDR3 DNA reads TGTGCCAGCAGTCCAGGGGGGAGCTCGAACACCGGGGAGCTGTTTTTT. Amino acid sequence: CASSPGGSSNTGELFF.

The gene calls are TRBV6-5 and TRBJ1-1; D is undetermined. Trimming took off 7 bases at V and 3 bases at J, with 18 bases between the two ends. The CDR3 totals 15 residues. Looked up from germline, CDR1 is MNHEY and CDR2 is SVGAGI. CDR3: CASTKPGPLHTEAFF. The CDR3 DNA reads as TGTGCCAGCACCAAACCTGGGCCATTACACACTGAAGCTTTCTTT.

The V call is TRBV7-2, the J call TRBJ1-1; 11 bases align to TRBD1. V was pared by 1 base and J by 8 bases, with 6 bases of the junction left unmatched. This CDR3 has 15 amino acids. Germline loops: CDR1 SGHTA, CDR2 FQGNSA. The CDR3 loop is CASSLGTGGVGEAFF. CDR3 nucleotides: TGTGCCAGCAGCTTAGGGACAGGGGGCGTTGGGGAAGCTTTCTTT.

The V and J genes are TRBV4-1 and TRBJ2-7; 7 nucleotides agree with TRBD1. CDR1 and CDR2 (germline): MGHRA, YSYEKL. Losses at the gene ends were 7 bases for V and 0 bases for J; bases not matched to a gene: 6. This CDR3 contains 14 residues. CDR3 DNA sequence: TGCGCCAGCACCTTGACAGGGAGCTCCTACGAGCAGTACTTC. Its translation: CASTLTGSSYEQYF.

The chain employs TRBV7-9 and TRBJ2-1, with 12 nucleotides matching TRBD2. The CDR3 contains 16 residues. V shed 4 bases, J shed 5 bases, and the junction held 6 bases outside the gene matches. Germline V gives CDR1 SEHNR, CDR2 FQNEAQ (reference sequence). The CDR3 spells CASSSRLAGADNEQFF. The CDR3 nucleotides are TGTGCCAGCAGCTCCAGACTAGCGGGGGCAGACAATGAGCAGTTCTTC.

The chain links TRBV6-2 or TRBV6-3 to TRBJ1-1; D ambiguous. Trimming pared 4 bases from V and 5 bases from J, leaving 20 bases between. The CDR3 runs to 16 residues. Germline lookup yields CDR1 MNHEY and CDR2 SVGEGT. The CDR3 DNA reads as TGTGCCAGCAGTTCCCCAGCGGGTGGGGTAAAGACTGAAGCTTTCTTT. The encoded protein is CASSSPAGGVKTEAFF.

This clone was found once. The chain joins TRBV6-5 to TRBJ1-1; D gene ambiguous. Deletions cut 7 bases from V and 1 base from J, with 7 bases between. This CDR3 comprises 12 residues. Germline V gene lookup returns CDR1 MNHEY and CDR2 SVGAGI. Here the CDR3 reads CASNRQNTEAFF. For the CDR3, the DNA is TGTGCCAGCAACAGACAGAACACTGAAGCTTTCTTT.

The chain uses TRBV5-1 and TRBJ2-7; maybe TRBD2 (6 bases). CDR1 and CDR2 (germline): SGHRS, YFSETQ. V was pared by 0 bases and J by 3 bases, with 10 bases between. This CDR3 contains 14 residues. The DNA for the CDR3 is TGCGCCAGCAGCTTGGCCGGAGGGGACTACGAGCAGTACTTC. As protein: CASSLAGGDYEQYF.

The genes are TRBV7-8 and TRBJ2-3, with D perhaps matching TRBD2 (7 bases). Trimming took 1 base from V and 2 from J, leaving 16 bases between them. Germline values: CDR1 SGHVS, CDR2 FQNEAQ. This CDR3 is built from 17 residues. The CDR3, as DNA: TGTGCCAGCAGCTTAGAGTTGGCGGGGGCGCACACAGATACGCAGTATTTT. Translation: CASSLELAGAHTDTQYF. The complete variable domain, with remaining parts taken from reference TRBV7-8 and TRBJ2-3, reads GAGVSQSPRYKVAKRGQDVALRCDPISGHVSLFWYQQALGQGPEFLTYFQNEAQLDKSGLPSDRFFAERPEGSVSTLKIQRTQQEDSAVYLCASSLELAGAHTDTQYFGPGTRLTVL.

The chain couples TRBV19 to TRBJ2-1; 10 bases line up with TRBD2. V lost 6 bases to trimming and J lost 7 bases; unmatched junction nucleotides: 9. The length of the CDR3 is 15 residues. Looked up from germline, CDR1 is LNHDA and CDR2 is SQIVND (reference sequence). CDR3 protein: CASRAKREGPNEQFF. As DNA, the CDR3 is TGTGCCAGTAGGGCGAAGCGGGAGGGCCCTAATGAGCAGTTCTTC.

The V and J genes are TRBV15 and TRBJ2-4; 14 bases are a match to TRBD2. This CDR3 region has 17 residues. Trimming took 0 bases from V and 5 from J; bases not matched to a gene: 3. Per germline, CDR1 LNHNV and CDR2 YYDKDF (reference sequence). CDR3 sequence: CATSRETSGRGENIQYF. Written as DNA, the CDR3 is TGTGCCACCAGCAGAGAGACTAGCGGGAGGGGAGAAAACATTCAGTACTTC.

A note on this clone: At one end, the junction sequence differs from germline, possibly due to a read error. The J gene is TRBJ2-7, the V gene TRBV18, with 7 bases lining up with TRBD1. This CDR3 contains 11 residues. Per the germline V gene, CDR1 is KGHSH and CDR2 is LQKENI. Written as DNA, the CDR3 is TGTGCCAGCTCCCGTCGACAGGGAATTCCTTTC. It translates to CASSRRQGIPF.

The chain has TRBV2 and TRBJ2-3, with 8 bases matching TRBD2. The CDR3 extends over 15 amino acids. Unmatched junction bases numbered 6, after V lost 6 bases and J lost 1 base. Per the germline V gene, CDR1 is SNHLY and CDR2 is FYNNEI. This chain's CDR3 is CASRTTSGRTDTQYF. The CDR3 DNA reads TGTGCCAGCAGAACCACTAGCGGTCGCACAGATACGCAGTATTTT.

The gene calls are TRBV5-4 and TRBJ2-2; TRBD1 agrees at 9 bases. Germline V lookup: CDR1 SGHNT, CDR2 YYREEE (reference sequence). Trimming removed 5 bases from V and 6 bases from J; junction bases left unmatched: 14. The CDR3 covers 17 residues. The CDR3, as DNA: TGTGCCAGCAGTTACCCCCTCGGACAGGGGCCGGCCGGGGAGCTGTTTTTT. This codes for CASSYPLGQGPAGELFF.

The chain recombines TRBV19 with TRBJ1-1; unclear D gene. This CDR3 is 12 amino acids long. Trimming took off 9 bases at V and 2 bases at J, with 10 bases between the two ends. Germline loops: CDR1 LNHDA, CDR2 SQIVND (reference sequence). As DNA, the CDR3 is TGTGCCAGACACGGGGTAAACACTGAAGCTTTCTTT. The encoded protein is CARHGVNTEAFF. Full variable domain (outside the CDR3, taken from reference TRBV19 and TRBJ1-1): DGGITQSPKYLFRKEGQNVTLSCEQNLNHDAMYWYRQDPGQGLRLIYYSQIVNDFQKGDIAEGYSVSREKKESFPLTVTSAQKNPTAFYLCARHGVNTEAFFGQGTRLTVV.

The rearrangement joins TRBV5-4 to TRBJ2-7, with a possible D match to TRBD1 (6 bases). V gave up 4 bases and J gave up 3 bases, with 14 bases separating them. The CDR3 covers 14 residues. Germline V gives CDR1 SGHNT, CDR2 YYREEE (reference sequence). In DNA, the CDR3 is TGTGCCAGCAGCCCCCTGGGACAAAACTACGAGCAGTACTTC. Amino acid sequence: CASSPLGQNYEQYF.

The chain employs TRBV21-1 and TRBJ1-1; TRBD1, the D gene given by the table, was not confirmed from the DNA. TRBV21-1 is annotated as a pseudogene. The CDR3 consists of 10 residues. The CDR3 region is CASSKPEAFF. The CDR3, as DNA: TGTGCCAGCAGCAAACCAGAAGCTTTCTTT.

This rearrangement joins TRBV4-1 to TRBJ2-4; D remains unclear. With 3 bases removed from V and 0 bases from J, the gap between germline ends came to 9 bases. Germline CDR1 is MGHRA and CDR2 is YSYEKL. The CDR3 is made up of 15 amino acids. CDR3 bases: TGCGCCAGCAGCCAGGGCCCGCTAGCCAAAAACATTCAGTACTTC. As protein: CASSQGPLAKNIQYF.

This clone showed up just once. The rearrangement joins TRBV7-6 to TRBJ2-3; possible D gene TRBD2, 7 bases. The CDR3 runs 17 residues. V was clipped by 5 bases and J by 2 bases, with 20 bases between them. Germline lookup yields CDR1 SGHVS and CDR2 FNYEAQ. CDR3 residues: CASSPLGGGGATDTQYF. CDR3 DNA: TGTGCCAGCAGCCCCCTGGGTGGAGGGGGGGCCACAGATACGCAGTATTTT. Together with reference TRBV7-6 and TRBJ2-3, the CDR3 gives the full variable domain: GAGVSQSPRYKVTKRGQDVALRCDPISGHVSLYWYRQALGQGPEFLTYFNYEAQQDKSGLPNDRFSAERPEGSISTLTIQRTEQRDSAMYRCASSPLGGGGATDTQYFGPGTRLTVL.

The gene calls are TRBV28 and TRBJ1-2; D is perhaps TRBD1 (6 bases). The V gene lost 6 bases and the J gene lost 3 bases, with 14 bases spanning the gap. This CDR3 spans 14 amino acids. Germline V gives CDR1 MDHEN, CDR2 SYDVKM. The CDR3 region has the DNA TGTGCCAGCAGGGATATGAGGACAGACTATGGCTACACCTTC. Its protein is CASRDMRTDYGYTF.

This chain links TRBV5-4 with TRBJ2-1, with 9 positions matching TRBD2. From germline, CDR1 is SGHNT and CDR2 YYREEE (reference sequence). This CDR3 is built from 14 residues. V was clipped by 4 bases and J by 8 bases; unmatched bases: 7. The CDR3 here is CASSRSGREDEQFF. CDR3 coding DNA: TGTGCCAGCAGCCGTAGCGGGAGAGAGGATGAGCAGTTCTTC.